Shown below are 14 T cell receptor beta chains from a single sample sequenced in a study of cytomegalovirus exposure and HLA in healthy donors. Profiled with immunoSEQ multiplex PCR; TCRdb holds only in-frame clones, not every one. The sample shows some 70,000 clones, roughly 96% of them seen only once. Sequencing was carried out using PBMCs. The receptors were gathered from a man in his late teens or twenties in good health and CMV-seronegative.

The CDR3 sequence is CASSLLAGAYNEQFF. For the CDR3, the DNA is TGTGCCAGCAGCCTGTTAGCGGGAGCCTACAATGAGCAGTTCTTC. The genes are TRBV5-6 and TRBJ2-1; 9 nucleotides agree with TRBD2. Germline V lookup: CDR1 SGHDT, CDR2 YYEEEE. This CDR3 comprises 15 residues. V was pared by 4 bases and J by 2 bases, with 4 bases of the junction left unmatched.

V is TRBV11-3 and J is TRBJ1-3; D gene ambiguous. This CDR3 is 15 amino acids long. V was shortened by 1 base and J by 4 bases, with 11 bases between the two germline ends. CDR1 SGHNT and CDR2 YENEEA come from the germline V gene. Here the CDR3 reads CASSLGRESGNTIYF. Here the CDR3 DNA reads TGTGCCAGCAGCTTAGGGAGGGAATCGGGAAACACCATATATTTT.

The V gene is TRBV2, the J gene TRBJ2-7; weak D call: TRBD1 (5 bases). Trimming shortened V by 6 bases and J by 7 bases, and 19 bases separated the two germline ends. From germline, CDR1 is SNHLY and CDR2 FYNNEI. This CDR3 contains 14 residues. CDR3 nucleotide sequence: TGTGCCAGCAGATCGACAGTACGTTTACGGGAGCAGTACTTC. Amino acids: CASRSTVRLREQYF.

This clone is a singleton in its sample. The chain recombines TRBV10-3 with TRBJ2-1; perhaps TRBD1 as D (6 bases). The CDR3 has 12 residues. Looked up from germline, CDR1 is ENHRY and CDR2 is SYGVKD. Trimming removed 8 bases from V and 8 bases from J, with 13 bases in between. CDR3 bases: TGTGCCATCGGTGGCAGGGGCGATGAGCAGTTCTTC. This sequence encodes CAIGGRGDEQFF.

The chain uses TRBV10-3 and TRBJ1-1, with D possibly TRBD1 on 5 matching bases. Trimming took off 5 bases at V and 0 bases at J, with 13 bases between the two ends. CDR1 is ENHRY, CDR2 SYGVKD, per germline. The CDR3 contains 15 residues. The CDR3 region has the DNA TGTGCCATCAGTTGGGGGGAGGGCCTGAACACTGAAGCTTTCTTT. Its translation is CAISWGEGLNTEAFF.

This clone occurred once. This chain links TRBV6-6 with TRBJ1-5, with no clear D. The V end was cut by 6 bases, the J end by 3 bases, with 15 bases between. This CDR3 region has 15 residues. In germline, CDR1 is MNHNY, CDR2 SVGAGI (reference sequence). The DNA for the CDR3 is TGTGCCAGCAGCCCCTACGGACTGCTCAATCAGCCCCAGCATTTT. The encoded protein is CASSPYGLLNQPQHF.

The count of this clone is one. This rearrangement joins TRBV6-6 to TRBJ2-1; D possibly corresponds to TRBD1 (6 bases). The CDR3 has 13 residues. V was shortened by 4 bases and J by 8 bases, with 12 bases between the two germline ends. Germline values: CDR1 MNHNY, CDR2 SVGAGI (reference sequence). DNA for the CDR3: TGTGCCAGCAGTTCATCACAGGGCTATGAGCAGTTCTTC. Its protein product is CASSSSQGYEQFF.

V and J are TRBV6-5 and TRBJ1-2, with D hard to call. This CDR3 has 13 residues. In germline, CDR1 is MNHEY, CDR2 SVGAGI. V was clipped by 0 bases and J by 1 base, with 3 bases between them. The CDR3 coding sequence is TGTGCCAGCAGTTACTCCAGTAACTATGGCTACACCTTC. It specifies CASSYSSNYGYTF.

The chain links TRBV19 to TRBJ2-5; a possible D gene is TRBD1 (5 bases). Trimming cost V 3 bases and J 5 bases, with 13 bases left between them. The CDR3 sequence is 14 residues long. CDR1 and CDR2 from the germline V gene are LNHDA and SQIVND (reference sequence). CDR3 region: CASSMAGFSETQYF. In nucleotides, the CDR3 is TGTGCCAGTAGTATGGCAGGGTTTTCGGAGACCCAGTACTTC.

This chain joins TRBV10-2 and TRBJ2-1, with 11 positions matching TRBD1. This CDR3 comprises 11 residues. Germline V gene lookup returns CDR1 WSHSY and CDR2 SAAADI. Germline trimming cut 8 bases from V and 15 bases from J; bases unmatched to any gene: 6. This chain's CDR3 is CASGTGGKTFF. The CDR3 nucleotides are TGCGCCAGCGGGACAGGGGGAAAAACGTTCTTC.

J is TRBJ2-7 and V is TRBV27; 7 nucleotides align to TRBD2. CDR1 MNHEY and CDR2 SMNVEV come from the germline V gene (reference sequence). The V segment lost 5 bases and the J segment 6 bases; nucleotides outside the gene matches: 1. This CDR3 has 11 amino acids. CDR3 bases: TGTGCCAGCAGTGGGGGGGGCGAGCAGTACTTC. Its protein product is CASSGGGEQYF.

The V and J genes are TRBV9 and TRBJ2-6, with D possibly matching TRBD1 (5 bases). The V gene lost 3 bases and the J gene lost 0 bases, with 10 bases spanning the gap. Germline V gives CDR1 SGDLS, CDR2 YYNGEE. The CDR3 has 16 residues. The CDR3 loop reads CASSGPGHSGANVLTF. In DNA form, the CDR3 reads TGTGCCAGCAGCGGTCCAGGGCACTCTGGGGCCAACGTCCTGACTTTC.

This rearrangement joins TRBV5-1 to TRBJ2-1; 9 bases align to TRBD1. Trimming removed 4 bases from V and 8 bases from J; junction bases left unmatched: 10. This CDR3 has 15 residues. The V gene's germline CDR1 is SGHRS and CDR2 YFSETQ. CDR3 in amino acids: CASSPGQGGSDEQFF. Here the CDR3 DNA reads TGCGCCAGCAGCCCGGGACAGGGCGGTTCGGATGAGCAGTTCTTC. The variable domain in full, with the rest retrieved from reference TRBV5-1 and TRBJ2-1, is KAGVTQTPRYLIKTRGQQVTLSCSPISGHRSVSWYQQTPGQGLQFLFEYFSETQRNKGNFPGRFSGRQFSNSRSEMNVSTLELGDSALYLCASSPGQGGSDEQFFGPGTRLTVL.

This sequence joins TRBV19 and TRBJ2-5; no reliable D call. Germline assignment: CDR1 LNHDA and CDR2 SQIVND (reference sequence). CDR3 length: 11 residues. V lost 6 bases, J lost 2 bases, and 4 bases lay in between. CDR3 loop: CASSVQETQYF. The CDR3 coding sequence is TGTGCCAGTAGCGTTCAAGAGACCCAGTACTTC.